A selection of T cell receptor beta chains follows, all from one sample in a study of blood T cell repertoires in COVID-19. Here immunoSEQ multiplex PCR was the method, and the copy in TCRdb shows in-frame clones only, minus some. The sample yields approximately 89,000 clones, around 75% seen once. Sequenced material: peripheral blood. These receptors all come from a man in his 70s with acute or convalescent COVID-19. Both conserved end residues are part of each CDR3. The D gene is left open where the match is weak. Only some rows state a clone size, as once, few, many or a class for expanded clones.

clone size	J gene	D gene	V gene	CDR3 protein	CDR3 DNA
.	TRBJ2-6	.	TRBV6-5	CASRDTSGANVLTF	TGTGCCAGCAGAGACACCTCTGGGGCCAACGTCCTGACTTTC
.	TRBJ2-1	TRBD1	TRBV5-1	CASSWGQGPYNEQFF	TGCGCCAGCAGCTGGGGACAGGGCCCCTACAATGAGCAGTTCTTC
.	TRBJ2-3	.	TRBV11-3	CASSLEPSGRDTQYF	TGTGCCAGCAGCTTAGAGCCCTCGGGGAGGGATACGCAGTATTTT
.	TRBJ1-5	.	TRBV29-1	CSVGQNNQPQHF	TGCAGCGTTGGACAGAATAATCAGCCCCAGCATTTT
.	TRBJ2-1	TRBD2	TRBV5-6	CASSFMSSGSGEQFF	TGTGCCAGCAGCTTTATGAGTAGCGGGAGTGGGGAGCAGTTCTTC
.	TRBJ1-5	TRBD1	TRBV27	CASSSGQGNQPQHF	TGTGCCAGCAGTTCGGGACAGGGTAATCAGCCCCAGCATTTT
.	TRBJ2-2	.	TRBV7-2	CASSLLVSRAGELFF	TGTGCCAGCAGCTTATTAGTTAGCCGGGCCGGGGAGCTGTTTTTT
few	TRBJ1-5	.	TRBV6-1	CASSESGRGTSNQPQHF	TGTGCCAGCAGTGAATCCGGGAGGGGGACAAGCAATCAGCCCCAGCATTTT
.	TRBJ2-2	TRBD2	TRBV11-3	CASSLGATSGSTGELFF	TGTGCCAGCAGCTTAGGTGCGACTAGCGGGAGCACCGGGGAGCTGTTTTTT
.	TRBJ2-7	TRBD2	TRBV9	CASSVAPAGGSYEQYF	TGTGCCAGCAGCGTAGCACCAGCGGGAGGGAGCTACGAGCAGTACTTC
few	TRBJ2-7	.	TRBV28	CASNSGDYEQYF	TGTGCCAGCAATAGCGGAGACTACGAGCAGTACTTC
.	TRBJ1-5	TRBD1	TRBV7-9	CASRGGTGIATSQPQHF	TGTGCCAGCAGGGGCGGGACAGGCATCGCCACGAGTCAGCCCCAGCATTTT
once	TRBJ2-1	.	TRBV28	CASSFLSPRFYNEQFF	TGTGCCAGCAGTTTTCTTAGCCCTAGATTCTACAATGAGCAGTTCTTC
many	TRBJ2-7	TRBD2	TRBV9	CASSRLAGNSYEQYF	TGTGCCAGCAGCCGGCTAGCGGGAAACTCCTACGAGCAGTACTTC
.	TRBJ2-3	TRBD2	TRBV23-1	CASSPGLAGSYTDTQYF	TGCGCCAGCAGTCCGGGACTAGCGGGAAGCTACACAGATACGCAGTATTTT
few	TRBJ1-5	TRBD1	TRBV28	CASSFRGGYQPQHF	TGTGCCAGCAGTTTCCGAGGGGGCTATCAGCCCCAGCATTTT
.	TRBJ1-1	.	TRBV5-1	CASSLEGRGNTEAFF	TGCGCCAGCAGCTTGGAAGGCAGGGGGAACACTGAAGCTTTCTTT
once	TRBJ1-1	.	TRBV6-5	CASSYTRDMNTEAFF	TGTGCCAGCAGTTATACCAGGGACATGAACACTGAAGCTTTCTTT
few	TRBJ2-1	TRBD2	TRBV3-1/TRBV3-2	CASSQDTFSGTRSGEQFF	TGTGCCAGCAGCCAAGATACTTTTTCCGGGACTAGGTCTGGGGAGCAGTTCTTC
once	TRBJ1-6	.	TRBV9	CASSVGSRVDYNSPLHF	TGTGCCAGCAGCGTAGGATCCAGGGTAGACTATAATTCACCCCTCCACTTT
.	TRBJ2-2	.	TRBV15	CATSRVPPYAAGTGELFF	TGTGCCACCAGCAGAGTCCCGCCCTATGCTGCGGGCACCGGGGAGCTGTTTTTT
once	TRBJ2-3	TRBD2	TRBV7-3	CASSPTSGSGPDTQYF	TGTGCCAGCAGCCCGACTAGCGGGAGTGGGCCAGATACGCAGTATTTT
.	TRBJ2-7	TRBD1	TRBV24-1	CATSDLDRGFFF	TGTGCCACCAGTGATTTGGACAGGGGATTCTTCTTC
.	TRBJ1-5	TRBD1	TRBV18	CASSPPGQEYNQPQHF	TGTGCCAGCTCACCACCGGGACAGGAGTACAATCAGCCCCAGCATTTT
once	TRBJ1-4	TRBD1	TRBV18	CASSPRQGRTNEKLFF	TGTGCCAGCTCCCCCAGACAGGGACGAACTAATGAAAAACTGTTTTTT
.	TRBJ2-7	.	TRBV7-9	CASRGYYEQYF	TGTGCCAGCAGGGGCTACTACGAGCAGTACTTC
.	TRBJ2-7	.	TRBV19	CASSFGRDSYEQYF	TGTGCCAGTAGTTTCGGGCGGGACTCCTACGAGCAGTACTTC
.	TRBJ2-5	.	TRBV10-3	CAISVQVQETQYF	TGTGCCATCAGCGTACAGGTTCAAGAGACCCAGTACTTC
.	TRBJ2-3	.	TRBV7-3	CASSLGPGARSTDTQYF	TGTGCCAGCAGCTTAGGTCCGGGAGCGAGGAGCACAGATACGCAGTATTTT
.	TRBJ2-7	TRBD2	TRBV19	CASSIQAGLAGYEQYF	TGTGCCAGTAGTATCCAGGCGGGGCTAGCGGGGTACGAGCAGTACTTC
.	TRBJ2-7	.	TRBV28	CASRPGAGYEQYF	TGTGCCAGCAGACCCGGCGCGGGCTACGAGCAGTACTTC
once	TRBJ1-5	.	TRBV5-1	CASSLAPVAGNQPQHF	TGCGCCAGCAGCTTGGCCCCGGTCGCAGGGAATCAGCCCCAGCATTTT
.	TRBJ2-3	.	TRBV12-3/TRBV12-4	CASNLVATDTQYF	TGTGCCAGCAATCTAGTCGCGACAGATACGCAGTATTTT
.	TRBJ2-1	TRBD1	TRBV24-1	CATSDAGTGLHNEQFF	TGTGCCACCAGTGATGCAGGGACAGGGTTACACAATGAGCAGTTCTTC
many	TRBJ2-4	.	TRBV19	CASSMGLAKNIQYF	TGTGCCAGTAGTATGGGACTAGCCAAAAACATTCAGTACTTC
.	TRBJ1-6	TRBD1	TRBV4-2	CASSQAPGTVNSPLHF	TGTGCCAGCAGCCAGGCACCAGGGACAGTCAATTCACCCCTCCACTTT
.	TRBJ1-1	TRBD1	TRBV28	CASSPDRGAFF	TGTGCCAGCAGCCCGGACAGGGGGGCTTTCTTT
.	TRBJ2-5	TRBD2	TRBV5-1	CASSFSAGGLETQYF	TGCGCCAGCAGCTTCTCAGCGGGAGGGTTGGAGACCCAGTACTTC
.	TRBJ2-5	TRBD2	TRBV5-1	CASSSASAGGVETQYF	TGCGCCAGCAGCTCAGCTTCGGCGGGGGGCGTGGAGACCCAGTACTTC
.	TRBJ1-1	.	TRBV19	CASSWRARVTSTEAFF	TGTGCCAGTAGTTGGAGGGCCCGGGTCACATCTACTGAAGCTTTCTTT
.	TRBJ2-3	TRBD1	TRBV19	CASRERDRGRDTQYF	TGTGCCAGTAGAGAGCGGGACAGGGGAAGGGATACGCAGTATTTT
.	TRBJ1-2	TRBD1	TRBV6-5	CASCQGADYGYTF	TGTGCCAGCTGCCAGGGGGCAGACTATGGCTACACCTTC
.	TRBJ2-1	TRBD2	TRBV3-1/TRBV3-2	CASSQPAGVGYNEQFF	TGTGCCAGCAGCCAGCCAGCGGGAGTAGGCTACAATGAGCAGTTCTTC
.	TRBJ2-2	TRBD1	TRBV4-1	CASSHMGQTNTGELFF	TGCGCCAGCAGCCATATGGGACAGACGAACACCGGGGAGCTGTTTTTT
.	TRBJ1-1	TRBD1	TRBV7-3	CASTPRGRNTEAFF	TGTGCCAGCACCCCCAGGGGGAGGAACACTGAAGCTTTCTTT